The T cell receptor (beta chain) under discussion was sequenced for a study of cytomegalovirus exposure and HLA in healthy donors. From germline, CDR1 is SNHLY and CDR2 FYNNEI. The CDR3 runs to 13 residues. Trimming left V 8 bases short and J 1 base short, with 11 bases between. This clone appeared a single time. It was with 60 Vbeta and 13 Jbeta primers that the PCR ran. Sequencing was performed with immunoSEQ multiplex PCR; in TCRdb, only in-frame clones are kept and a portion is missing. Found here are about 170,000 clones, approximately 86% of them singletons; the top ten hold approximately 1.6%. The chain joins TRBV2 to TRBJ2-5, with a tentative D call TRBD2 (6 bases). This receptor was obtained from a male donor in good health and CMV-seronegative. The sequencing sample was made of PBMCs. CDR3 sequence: CASLPGGQETQYF. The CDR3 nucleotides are TGTGCCAGCCTGCCCGGGGGCCAAGAGACCCAGTACTTC. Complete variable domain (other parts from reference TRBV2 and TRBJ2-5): EPEVTQTPSHQVTQMGQEVILRCVPISNHLYFYWYRQILGQKVEFLVSFYNNEISEKSEIFDDQFSVERPDGSNFTLKIRSTKLEDSAMYFCASLPGGQETQYFGPGTRLLVL.